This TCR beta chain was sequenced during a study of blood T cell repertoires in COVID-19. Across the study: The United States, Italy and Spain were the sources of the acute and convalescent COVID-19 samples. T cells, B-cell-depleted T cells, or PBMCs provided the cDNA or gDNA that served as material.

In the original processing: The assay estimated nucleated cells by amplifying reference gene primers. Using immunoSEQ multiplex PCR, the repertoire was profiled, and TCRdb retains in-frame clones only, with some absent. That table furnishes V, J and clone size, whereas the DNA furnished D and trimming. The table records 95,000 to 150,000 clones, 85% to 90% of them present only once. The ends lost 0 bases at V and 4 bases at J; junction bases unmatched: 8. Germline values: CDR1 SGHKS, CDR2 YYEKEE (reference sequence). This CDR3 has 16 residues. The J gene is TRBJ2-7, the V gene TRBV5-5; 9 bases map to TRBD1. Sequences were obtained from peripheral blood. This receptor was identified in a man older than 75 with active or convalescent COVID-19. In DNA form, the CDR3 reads TGTGCCAGCAGCTTGGGCGGGACAGGGTACAGATACGAGCAGTACTTC. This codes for CASSLGGTGYRYEQYF.